The clone carrying this TCR beta chain was picked up one time. What it recognizes is unknown. The CDR3 contains 16 residues. The V gene lost 0 bases and the J gene lost 1 base, with 9 bases spanning the gap. In germline, CDR1 is SGHNT, CDR2 YENEEA. This entry comes from a study of cytomegalovirus exposure and HLA in healthy donors. TCRdb's copy holds only in-frame clones and misses some; the assay was immunoSEQ multiplex PCR. This sample yields some 150,000 clones, of which 70% to 90% are seen a single time; 3.3% belongs to the top ten. Regarding the study as a whole: Cytomegalovirus association was listed for about 160 TCR beta chains. Subsequent analysis of the 120 or so validation repertoires found a tendency for first-cohort TCR clusters to co-occur. Through in vitro validation, a few CMV-associated chains were shown to be specific for CMV antigens.

The validation cohort, a group of some 120 subjects, included the donors and was separate from the approximately 660-subject first cohort. V gene TRBV11-3 combines with J gene TRBJ2-2; D uncertain. The sequenced material came from PBMCs. The TCR sequence derives from a woman under 30 in good health and CMV-seropositive. The CDR3 here is CASSLDLSMNTGELFF. Here the CDR3 DNA reads TGTGCCAGCAGCTTAGATCTATCGATGAACACCGGGGAGCTGTTTTTT.